This TCR beta chain originates from a study of T cells after yellow fever vaccination. Study overall: Fractions low in cell number were prepared with SMART-Seq v4 Ultra Low Input.

Overall study results and limits: Researchers cautioned that FACS-sorted repertoires could harbor abundant clonotypes contaminating from the bulk population. Relatively few clonotypes were ones that appeared in both CD4 and CD8 compartments.

Conversion of TCR transcripts into cDNA relied on 5'RACE template switching, which added a universal primer site and UMIs. TCRdb re-derived calls from the 5' RACE reads in MiXCR, one entry per CDR3 protein. Among around 250,000 distinct CDR3 sequences listed, 6.9% were seen once. This clonotype was seen at least ten times. What it binds is not known. There are 13 residues in the CDR3. Per the germline V gene, CDR1 is SEHNR and CDR2 is FQNEAQ (reference sequence). The ends lost 9 bases at V and 1 base at J; junction bases unmatched: 5. This rearrangement joins TRBV7-9 to TRBJ2-5; TRBD1 matches 7 bases. The sample consisted of CD4+ T cells sorted from PBMCs, taken 15 days after the yellow fever booster vaccination. The TCR was taken from a man younger than 45 who received the YFV17D yellow fever vaccine. The CDR3 sequence is CASQGQLQETQYF. CDR3 bases: TGTGCCAGTCAGGGACAGCTCCAAGAGACCCAGTACTTC. Full variable domain (missing parts from reference TRBV7-9 and TRBJ2-5): DTGVSQNPRHKITKRGQNVTFRCDPISEHNRLYWYRQTLGQGPEFLTYFQNEAQLEKSRLLSDRFSAERPKGSFSTLEIQRTEQGDSAMYLCASQGQLQETQYFGPGTRLLVL.